The T cell receptor beta chain described here comes from a study of T-cell memory formation after mild COVID-19. Each CDR3 protein is one row after TCRdb ran MiXCR on the 5' RACE reads. The table has roughly 250,000 distinct CDR3 sequences, about 15% seen once; the top ten hold 3% to 4.5%. Germline V gene lookup returns CDR1 MNHEY and CDR2 SVGAGI. This CDR3 region has 14 residues. V trimming: 5 bases; J trimming: 9 bases; junction bases outside the gene matches: 11. The sequenced sample was PBMCs or a T cell subset sorted from them (not recorded which). The chain recombines TRBV6-5 with TRBJ1-1; 8 bases are shared with TRBD1. The source of this sequence is a young man who had mild COVID-19 (a few samples of this study predate the infection). Cell type and time point are not known. The CDR3 region has the DNA TGTGCCAGCAGTGAGCCTCGCAGGGGGCGAAAAGCTTTCTTT. Protein product: CASSEPRRGRKAFF.